These T cell receptor beta chains were read from a single sample in a study of blood T cells in healthy people across ages. Each CDR3 protein is one row after TCRdb ran MiXCR on the 5' RACE reads. The repertoire holds roughly 1.5 million distinct CDR3 sequences, 35% to 45% seen once, with around 4% in the top ten. Material: blood. Receptor source: a young woman in good health. Each CDR3 is given with its conserved first and last residue. Each record gives: clone size, J gene, D gene, V gene, CDR3 DNA, CDR3 protein. D genes are given only for firm matches. Expanded clones are given a class, and other clones once, few, many or no size at all.

clone_size: once
j_call: TRBJ2-7
d_call: TRBD1
v_call: TRBV27
cdr3_nt: TGTGCCAGCAGTCCCCCGGACAGGGTCGAGCAGTACTTC
cdr3_aa: CASSPPDRVEQYF

clone_size: -
j_call: TRBJ2-7
d_call: -
v_call: TRBV20-1
cdr3_nt: TGCAGTGCTAGACCCCAAGGCGCCCGCTCCTACGAGCAGTACTTC
cdr3_aa: CSARPQGARSYEQYF

clone_size: -
j_call: TRBJ1-5
d_call: -
v_call: TRBV7-2
cdr3_nt: TGTGCCAGCAGCCTAGGCGGGATCCCCAATCAGCCCCAGCATTTT
cdr3_aa: CASSLGGIPNQPQHF

clone_size: -
j_call: TRBJ1-1
d_call: TRBD1
v_call: TRBV12-3/TRBV12-4
cdr3_nt: TGTGCCAGCGAGGACAGGGTCAACACTGAAGCTTTCTTT
cdr3_aa: CASEDRVNTEAFF

clone_size: -
j_call: TRBJ1-2
d_call: -
v_call: TRBV24-1
cdr3_nt: TGTGCCACCACCGCTCCGACAGGTCCCTATGGCTACACCTTC
cdr3_aa: CATTAPTGPYGYTF

clone_size: once
j_call: TRBJ2-3
d_call: -
v_call: TRBV15
cdr3_nt: TGTGCCACCAGCAGGGGCCTCGCAGATACGCAGTATTTT
cdr3_aa: CATSRGLADTQYF

clone_size: -
j_call: TRBJ1-1
d_call: -
v_call: TRBV7-9
cdr3_nt: TGTGCCAGCAGCTCCTTTTTTAACACTGAAGCTTTCTTT
cdr3_aa: CASSSFFNTEAFF

clone_size: few
j_call: TRBJ2-7
d_call: -
v_call: TRBV10-1
cdr3_nt: TGCGCCAGCGGGGGCCTAACTTACCACGAGCAGTACTTC
cdr3_aa: CASGGLTYHEQYF

clone_size: few
j_call: TRBJ2-3
d_call: -
v_call: TRBV20-1
cdr3_nt: TGCAGTGCTAGAGCTCCACAGGGAGGGGCAGATACGCAGTATTTT
cdr3_aa: CSARAPQGGADTQYF

clone_size: -
j_call: TRBJ1-4
d_call: -
v_call: TRBV24-1
cdr3_nt: TGTGCCACCACGACGTCTGGTCAAGGTAATGAAAAACTGTTTTTT
cdr3_aa: CATTTSGQGNEKLFF

clone_size: -
j_call: TRBJ2-1
d_call: -
v_call: TRBV7-9
cdr3_nt: TGTGCCAGCAGCCACCTTGGGGGCAGGGTGAATAATGAGCAGTTCTTC
cdr3_aa: CASSHLGGRVNNEQFF

clone_size: -
j_call: TRBJ2-1
d_call: TRBD1
v_call: TRBV7-2
cdr3_nt: TGTGCCAGCAGCCGGGACAGGGGGATCAATGAGCAGTTCTTC
cdr3_aa: CASSRDRGINEQFF

clone_size: -
j_call: TRBJ2-3
d_call: TRBD1
v_call: TRBV7-7
cdr3_nt: TGTGCTAGCAGCTTGGGGGAGACAGGGTTGGATACGCAGTATTTT
cdr3_aa: CASSLGETGLDTQYF

clone_size: -
j_call: TRBJ2-2
d_call: TRBD2
v_call: TRBV12-5
cdr3_nt: TGTGCTAGTGGTTTAACTAGCGGGGGGCCCAACACCGGGGAGCTGTTTTTT
cdr3_aa: CASGLTSGGPNTGELFF

clone_size: once
j_call: TRBJ2-1
d_call: -
v_call: TRBV30
cdr3_nt: TGTGCCTGGGGGGTTATTTGGGACCTCGAGGGCAATGAGCAGTTCTTC
cdr3_aa: CAWGVIWDLEGNEQFF